These 8 T cell receptor beta chains were all obtained from the same sample, sequenced in a study of radiation and T cells in renal cell carcinoma. Here immunoSEQ multiplex PCR was the method, and the copy in TCRdb shows in-frame clones only, minus some. The sample holds about 78,000 clones, approximately 90% seen once. Sample time point: blood 4 weeks post-SBRT, at nephrectomy. Regarding treatment: 15 Gy SBRT to primary tumor, nephrectomy 4 weeks later. The sample here was blood, taken from a patient whose treatment included radiotherapy and nephrectomy. All receptors come from a woman aged 70-85 years with renal cell carcinoma.

The chain uses TRBV28 and TRBJ2-3, with TRBD1 matching over 7 bases. V trimming: 7 bases; J trimming: 0 bases; junction bases outside the gene matches: 7. The V gene's germline CDR1 is MDHEN and CDR2 SYDVKM. The CDR3 has 15 residues. CDR3 coding DNA: TGTGCCAGCACGGGACAGACCCCCAGCACAGATACGCAGTATTTT. It codes for CASTGQTPSTDTQYF.

The CDR3 coding sequence is TGTGCCAGCAGAGACACAGGAGGATATGGCTACACCTTC. It codes for CASRDTGGYGYTF. The V gene is TRBV6-5, the J gene TRBJ1-2; D possibly corresponds to TRBD1 (5 bases). CDR1 MNHEY and CDR2 SVGAGI come from the germline V gene. Trimming pared 6 bases from V and 5 bases from J, leaving 13 bases between. The length of the CDR3 is 13 residues.

The chain employs TRBV5-4 and TRBJ1-1, with 10 bases matching TRBD1. CDR3 length equals 16 residues. Germline CDR1 is SGHNT and CDR2 is YYREEE (reference sequence). J lost 0 bases, V lost 4 bases, and 6 bases had no gene match. The DNA of the CDR3 is TGTGCCAGCAGCCCCGGGACAGGGGCTATGAACACTGAAGCTTTCTTT. Its translation is CASSPGTGAMNTEAFF.

The chain joins TRBV9 to TRBJ1-3, with D perhaps matching TRBD1 (6 bases). CDR1 is SGDLS and CDR2 is YYNGEE in the germline V gene. Trimming removed 3 bases from V and 2 bases from J, with 6 bases in between. This CDR3 is built from 13 residues. CDR3 nucleotide sequence: TGTGCCAGCAGCGCAGGGGCTGGAAACACCATATATTTT. Protein: CASSAGAGNTIYF.

The chain combines TRBV5-5 with TRBJ2-7; TRBD1 matches 9 bases. Germline lookup yields CDR1 SGHKS and CDR2 YYEKEE (reference sequence). The trim removed 1 base at V and 2 bases at J, leaving 4 bases unmatched. CDR3 size: 15 residues. The CDR3 region is CASSLTGGWTYEQYF. CDR3 DNA: TGTGCCAGCAGCTTGACAGGGGGCTGGACCTACGAGCAGTACTTC.

This chain connects TRBV30 to TRBJ1-2; D remains ambiguous. Germline CDR1 is GTSNPN and CDR2 is SVGIG (reference sequence). This CDR3 has 14 residues. Trimming pared 5 bases from V and 0 bases from J, leaving 13 bases between. The CDR3 sequence: CAWVENPTNYGYTF. The CDR3, as DNA: TGTGCCTGGGTCGAAAATCCGACTAACTATGGCTACACCTTC.

V is TRBV19 and J is TRBJ1-6; the D gene is possibly TRBD1 (5 bases). Trimming took 3 bases from V and 11 from J, leaving 17 bases between them. Germline CDR1 is LNHDA and CDR2 is SQIVND (reference sequence). This CDR3 comprises 15 residues. CDR3 sequence reads: CASSIEGQGGPPLHF. The DNA for the CDR3 is TGTGCCAGTAGTATTGAGGGCCAGGGAGGACCACCCCTCCACTTT.

In this sample, this clone turned up once. This chain links TRBV9 with TRBJ2-1; 12 bases fit TRBD2. The CDR3 sequence is 18 residues long. The V and J ends lost 0 bases and 3 bases, in that order; junction bases with no gene match: 7. Germline V gene data show CDR1 as SGDLS and CDR2 as YYNGEE. CDR3 DNA: TGTGCCAGCAGCGTAGAATCGGCTAGCGGGGGGGGCTACAATGAGCAGTTCTTC. Translating gives CASSVESASGGGYNEQFF. The variable domain in full, with the rest retrieved from reference TRBV9 and TRBJ2-1, is DSGVTQTPKHLITATGQRVTLRCSPRSGDLSVYWYQQSLDQGLQFLIQYYNGEERAKGNILERFSAQQFPDLHSELNLSSLELGDSALYFCASSVESASGGGYNEQFFGPGTRLTVL.